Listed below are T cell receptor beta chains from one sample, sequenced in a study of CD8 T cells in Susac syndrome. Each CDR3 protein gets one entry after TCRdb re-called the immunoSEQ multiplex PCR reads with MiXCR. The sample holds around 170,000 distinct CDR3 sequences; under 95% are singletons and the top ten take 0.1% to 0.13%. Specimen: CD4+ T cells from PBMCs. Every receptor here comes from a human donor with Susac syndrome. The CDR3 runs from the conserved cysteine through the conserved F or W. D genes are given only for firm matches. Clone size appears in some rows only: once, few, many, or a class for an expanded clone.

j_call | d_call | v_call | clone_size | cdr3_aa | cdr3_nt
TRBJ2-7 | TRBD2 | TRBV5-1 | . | CASSPQRGGGAESHEQYF | TGCGCCAGCAGCCCACAGAGGGGCGGGGGGGCCGAGTCACACGAGCAGTACTTC
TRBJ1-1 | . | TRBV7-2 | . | CASRYNLKNTEAFF | TGTGCCAGCAGGTATAATCTAAAGAACACTGAAGCTTTCTTT
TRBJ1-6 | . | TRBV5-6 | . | CASSLGRVGSPLHF | TGTGCCAGCAGCTTGGGCAGGGTGGGCTCACCCCTCCACTTT
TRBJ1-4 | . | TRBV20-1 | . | CSARDTLGRRTNEKLFF | TGCAGTGCTAGAGATACCCTCGGGCGGCGGACTAATGAAAAACTGTTTTTT
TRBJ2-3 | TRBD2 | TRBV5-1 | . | CASSQLAESTDTQYF | TGCGCCAGCAGCCAACTAGCGGAAAGCACAGATACGCAGTATTTT
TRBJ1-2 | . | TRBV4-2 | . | CASSQESGDYGYTF | TGTGCCAGCAGCCAAGAGTCGGGAGACTATGGCTACACCTTC
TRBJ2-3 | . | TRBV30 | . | CAWSWGDTQYF | TGTGCCTGGAGTTGGGGAGATACGCAGTATTTT
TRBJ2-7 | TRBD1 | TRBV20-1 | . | CSARGKQGSSYEQYF | TGCAGTGCTAGAGGAAAACAGGGGAGCTCCTACGAGCAGTACTTC
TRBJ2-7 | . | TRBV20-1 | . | CSAREPPYYEQYF | TGCAGTGCTAGAGAGCCCCCTTACTACGAGCAGTACTTC
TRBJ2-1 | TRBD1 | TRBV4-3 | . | CASSQVRQGAYEQFF | TGCGCCAGCAGCCAAGTTCGACAGGGGGCATATGAGCAGTTCTTC
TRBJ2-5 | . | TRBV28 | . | CASRGGGRETQYF | TGTGCCAGCAGGGGTGGGGGTCGGGAGACCCAGTACTTC
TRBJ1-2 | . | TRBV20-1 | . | CSARKSGVGYGYTF | TGCAGTGCTAGAAAGTCAGGAGTGGGTTATGGCTACACCTTC
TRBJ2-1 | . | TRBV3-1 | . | CASSQEGRRGPEDEQFF | TGTGCCAGCAGCCAAGAGGGAAGGCGGGGGCCAGAGGATGAGCAGTTCTTC
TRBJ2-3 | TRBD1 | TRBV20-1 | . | CSASLGQGAQGDTQYF | TGCAGTGCTAGTCTGGGACAGGGGGCGCAGGGAGATACGCAGTATTTT
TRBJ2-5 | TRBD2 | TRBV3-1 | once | CASSPSPGGGETQYF | TGTGCCAGCAGCCCAAGCCCCGGGGGAGGGGAGACCCAGTACTTC
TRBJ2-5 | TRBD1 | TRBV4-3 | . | CASSLQGQGVKETQYF | TGCGCCAGCAGCCTTCAGGGGCAGGGGGTCAAGGAGACCCAGTACTTC
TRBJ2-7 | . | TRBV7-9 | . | CASSLPIRGSSYEQYF | TGTGCCAGCAGCCTCCCCATACGGGGGAGCTCCTACGAGCAGTACTTC
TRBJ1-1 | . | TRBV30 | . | CAWAGQGEAFF | TGTGCCTGGGCGGGGCAGGGCGAAGCTTTCTTT
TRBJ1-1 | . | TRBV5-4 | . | CASSLGQENTEAFF | TGTGCCAGCAGCTTGGGGCAGGAGAACACTGAAGCTTTCTTT
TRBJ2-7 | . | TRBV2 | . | CASTATDWKAYEQYF | TGTGCCAGCACCGCTACGGACTGGAAGGCCTACGAGCAGTACTTC
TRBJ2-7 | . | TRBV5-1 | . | CASSLTMFGGLEQYF | TGCGCCAGCAGCTTGACGATGTTCGGGGGGCTCGAGCAGTACTTC
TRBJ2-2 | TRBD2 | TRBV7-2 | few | CASEAGGGRELFF | TGTGCCAGCGAAGCGGGGGGCGGCCGGGAGCTGTTTTTT
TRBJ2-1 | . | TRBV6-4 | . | CASSGISVPNEQFF | TGTGCCAGCAGTGGGATTAGCGTCCCCAATGAGCAGTTCTTC
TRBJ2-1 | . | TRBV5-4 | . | CASSLSVEQFF | TGTGCCAGCAGCTTGTCTGTTGAGCAGTTCTTC
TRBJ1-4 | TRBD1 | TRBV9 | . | CASSPSGTEYEKLFF | TGTGCCAGCAGCCCCTCCGGGACAGAGTATGAAAAACTGTTTTTT
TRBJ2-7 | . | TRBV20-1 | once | CSAREGGKSSYEQYF | TGCAGTGCTAGAGAAGGGGGGAAAAGCTCCTACGAGCAGTACTTC
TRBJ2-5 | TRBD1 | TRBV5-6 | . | CASSATGQQETQYF | TGTGCCAGCAGCGCGACGGGACAGCAAGAGACCCAGTACTTC
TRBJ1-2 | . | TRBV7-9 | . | CASRPNRDGYGYTF | TGTGCCAGCAGACCTAACCGGGACGGCTATGGCTACACCTTC
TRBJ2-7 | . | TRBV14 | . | CASSQAPQKQYF | TGTGCCAGCAGCCAGGCTCCCCAGAAGCAGTACTTC
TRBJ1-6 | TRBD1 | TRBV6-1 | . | CASSPNRGRGDNNSPLHF | TGTGCCAGCAGTCCAAACAGGGGGCGAGGGGATAATAATTCACCCCTCCACTTT
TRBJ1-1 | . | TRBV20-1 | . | CSARDGTVNTEAFF | TGCAGTGCTAGAGATGGGACGGTGAACACTGAAGCTTTCTTT
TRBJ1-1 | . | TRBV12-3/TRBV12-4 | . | CASSKTASNTEAFF | TGTGCCAGCAGTAAGACAGCTTCGAACACTGAAGCTTTCTTT
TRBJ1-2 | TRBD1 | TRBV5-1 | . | CASSDPRQGRLYGYTF | TGCGCCAGCAGCGACCCTCGACAGGGGCGACTTTATGGCTACACCTTC
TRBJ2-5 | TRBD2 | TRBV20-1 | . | CSARDRMGGLIQTQYF | TGCAGTGCTAGAGATCGAATGGGGGGGTTGATCCAGACCCAGTACTTC
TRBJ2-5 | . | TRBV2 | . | CASSGPNLQETQYF | TGTGCCAGCAGTGGACCTAACCTCCAAGAGACCCAGTACTTC
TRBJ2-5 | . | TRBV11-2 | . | CASSPRARETQYF | TGTGCCAGCAGCCCCCGGGCCCGGGAGACCCAGTACTTC